A single T cell receptor beta chain is shown here with its context. Its antigen is not identified. The germline V and J ends were trimmed by 4 bases and 0 bases, with 13 bases remaining between them. Germline V gene data show CDR1 as MNHEY and CDR2 as SVGAGI. This CDR3 comprises 16 residues. The data were produced by immunoSEQ multiplex PCR, yet TCRdb's version contains in-frame clones alone and is incomplete. The sample holds roughly 19,000 clones, around 71% seen once. These data originate in a study of Tregs in tolerant kidney transplant recipients. About the study: Sorting of CD4+CD25+CD127- cells followed 3-day belatacept mixed lymphocyte reactions, sometimes with roughly 5-day graft donor restimulation. Sorting used antibodies to exclude donor cells. Study-wide results and limits: The most relevant donor-specific Treg TCRbeta repertoire apparently came from expansion with activated donor B cells. Findings come from small patient numbers and require larger validation.

The sample taken for sequencing was Tregs from blood cultured with allogeneic cells. The clonotype originates from a human donor in good health. The gene calls are TRBV6-5 and TRBJ1-3, with D maybe TRBD1 (5 bases). The CDR3 sequence: CASSFSRASSGNTIYF. CDR3 sequence (DNA): TGTGCCAGCAGTTTCTCCAGGGCCAGCTCTGGAAACACCATATATTTT.